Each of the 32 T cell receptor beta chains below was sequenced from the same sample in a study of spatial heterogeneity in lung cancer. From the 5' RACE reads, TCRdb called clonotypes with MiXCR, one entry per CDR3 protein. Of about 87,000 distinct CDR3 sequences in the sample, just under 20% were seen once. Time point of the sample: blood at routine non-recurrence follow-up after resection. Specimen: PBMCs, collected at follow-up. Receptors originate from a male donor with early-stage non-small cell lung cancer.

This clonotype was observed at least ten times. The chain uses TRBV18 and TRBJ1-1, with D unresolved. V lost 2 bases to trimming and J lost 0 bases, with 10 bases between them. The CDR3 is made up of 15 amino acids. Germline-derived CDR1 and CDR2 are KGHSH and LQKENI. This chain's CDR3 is CASSPGGGLNTEAFF. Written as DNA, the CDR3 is TGTGCCAGCTCACCAGGAGGCGGACTGAACACTGAAGCTTTCTTT.

DNA for the CDR3: TGCAGTGCGAGGGTCCGGACAGGATACACAGATACGCAGTATTTT. Its protein is CSARVRTGYTDTQYF. The V and J genes are TRBV20-1 and TRBJ2-3; the match to TRBD1 covers 7 bases. The trim removed 6 bases at V and 2 bases at J, leaving 11 bases unmatched. From germline, CDR1 is DFQATT and CDR2 SNEGSKA (reference sequence). The CDR3 spans 15 residues.

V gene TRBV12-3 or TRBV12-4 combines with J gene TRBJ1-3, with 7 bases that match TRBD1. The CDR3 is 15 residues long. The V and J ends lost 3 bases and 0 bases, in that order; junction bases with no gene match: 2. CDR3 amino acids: CASSLDRSSGNTIYF. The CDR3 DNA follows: TGTGCCAGCAGTTTGGACAGGAGCTCTGGAAACACCATATATTTT.

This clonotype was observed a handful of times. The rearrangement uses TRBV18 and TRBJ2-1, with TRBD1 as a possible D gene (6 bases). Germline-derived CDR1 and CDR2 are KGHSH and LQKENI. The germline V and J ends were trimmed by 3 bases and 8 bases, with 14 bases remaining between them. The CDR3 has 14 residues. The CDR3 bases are TGTGCCAGCTCACCCCGGGGCAAGGGGGATGAGCAGTTCTTC. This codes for CASSPRGKGDEQFF. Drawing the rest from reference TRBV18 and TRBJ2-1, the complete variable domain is NAGVMQNPRHLVRRRGQEARLRCSPMKGHSHVYWYRQLPEEGLKFMVYLQKENIIDESGMPKERFSAEFPKEGPSILRIQQVVRGDSAAYFCASSPRGKGDEQFFGPGTRLTVL.

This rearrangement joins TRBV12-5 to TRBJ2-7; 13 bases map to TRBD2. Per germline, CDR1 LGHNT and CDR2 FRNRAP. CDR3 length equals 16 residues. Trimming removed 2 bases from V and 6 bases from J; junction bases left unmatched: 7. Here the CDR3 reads CASGLPWTSGSPEQYF. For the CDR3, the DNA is TGTGCTAGTGGTTTGCCCTGGACTAGCGGGAGTCCCGAGCAGTACTTC.

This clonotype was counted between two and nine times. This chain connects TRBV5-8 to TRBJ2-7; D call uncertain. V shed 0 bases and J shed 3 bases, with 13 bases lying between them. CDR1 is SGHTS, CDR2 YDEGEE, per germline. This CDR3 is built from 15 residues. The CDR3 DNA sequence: TGTGCCAGCAGCTTGGCATCGACGGGTAACTACGAGCAGTACGTC. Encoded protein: CASSLASTGNYEQYV.

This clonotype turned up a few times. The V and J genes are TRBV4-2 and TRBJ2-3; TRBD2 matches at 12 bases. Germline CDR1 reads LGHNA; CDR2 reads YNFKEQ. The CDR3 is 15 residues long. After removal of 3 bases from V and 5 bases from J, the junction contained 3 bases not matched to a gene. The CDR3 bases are TGTGCCAGCAGCCAGACTAGCGGGGGTGGAGATACGCAGTATTTT. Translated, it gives CASSQTSGGGDTQYF.

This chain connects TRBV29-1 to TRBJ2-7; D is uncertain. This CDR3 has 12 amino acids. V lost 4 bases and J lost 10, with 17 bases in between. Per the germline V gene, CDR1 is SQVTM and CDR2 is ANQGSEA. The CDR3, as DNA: TGCAGCGTTGGAGAGGACGCGTCCCGACAGTACTTC. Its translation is CSVGEDASRQYF.

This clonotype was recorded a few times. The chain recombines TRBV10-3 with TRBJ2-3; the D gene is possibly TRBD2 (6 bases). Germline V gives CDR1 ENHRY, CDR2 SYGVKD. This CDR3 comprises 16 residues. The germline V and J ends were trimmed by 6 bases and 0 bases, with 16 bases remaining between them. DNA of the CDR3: TGTGCCATCAGGGATTTCGGGGGAGAGAGCACAGATACGCAGTATTTT. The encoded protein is CAIRDFGGESTDTQYF.

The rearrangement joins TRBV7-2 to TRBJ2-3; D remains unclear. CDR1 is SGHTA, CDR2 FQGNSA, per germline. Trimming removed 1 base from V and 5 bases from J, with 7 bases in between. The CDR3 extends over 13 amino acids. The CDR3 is CASSLDREDTQYF. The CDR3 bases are TGTGCCAGCAGCTTAGATAGGGAAGATACGCAGTATTTT.

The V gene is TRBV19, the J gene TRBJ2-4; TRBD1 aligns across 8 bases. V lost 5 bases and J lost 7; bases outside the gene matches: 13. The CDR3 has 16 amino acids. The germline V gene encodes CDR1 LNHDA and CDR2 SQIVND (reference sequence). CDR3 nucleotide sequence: TGTGCCAGTAGTTTTCCGGGACAGGCAAATAGGAACATTCAGTACTTC. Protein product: CASSFPGQANRNIQYF.

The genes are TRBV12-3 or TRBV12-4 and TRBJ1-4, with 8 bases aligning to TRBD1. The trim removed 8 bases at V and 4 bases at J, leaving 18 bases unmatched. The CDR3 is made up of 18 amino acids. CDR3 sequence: CASALAPGQAFSNEKLFF. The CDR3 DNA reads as TGTGCCAGCGCCCTTGCACCGGGACAGGCCTTTAGTAATGAAAAACTGTTTTTT.

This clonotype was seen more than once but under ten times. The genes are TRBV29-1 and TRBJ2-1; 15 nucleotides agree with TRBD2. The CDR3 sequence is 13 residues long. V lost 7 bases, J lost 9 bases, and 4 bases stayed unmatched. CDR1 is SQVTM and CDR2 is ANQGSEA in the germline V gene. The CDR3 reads CSARTSGRAEQFF. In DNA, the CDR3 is TGCAGCGCTCGGACTAGCGGGAGGGCTGAGCAGTTCTTC.

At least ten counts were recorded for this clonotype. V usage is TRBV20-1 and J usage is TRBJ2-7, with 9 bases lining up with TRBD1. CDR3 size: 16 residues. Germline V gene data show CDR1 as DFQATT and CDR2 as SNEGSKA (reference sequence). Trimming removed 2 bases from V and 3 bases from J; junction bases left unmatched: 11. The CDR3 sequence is CSARFTGGRGGYEQYF. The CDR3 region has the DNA TGCAGTGCTAGATTTACAGGGGGCAGGGGAGGCTACGAGCAGTACTTC.

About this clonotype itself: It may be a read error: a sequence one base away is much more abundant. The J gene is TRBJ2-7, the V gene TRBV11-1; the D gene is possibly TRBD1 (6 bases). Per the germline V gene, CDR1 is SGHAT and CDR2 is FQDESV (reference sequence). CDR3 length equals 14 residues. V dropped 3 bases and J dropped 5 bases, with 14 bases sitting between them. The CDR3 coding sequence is TGTGCCAGCAGCTTCATTACAGGGAGCAACGAGCAGTACTTC. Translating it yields CASSFITGSNEQYF.

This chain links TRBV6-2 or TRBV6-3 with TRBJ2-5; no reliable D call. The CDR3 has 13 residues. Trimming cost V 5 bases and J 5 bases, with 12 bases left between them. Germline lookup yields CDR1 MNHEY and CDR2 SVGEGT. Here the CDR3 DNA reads TGTGCCAGCAGTCCCCGAGCGAGGGAGACCCAGTACTTC. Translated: CASSPRARETQYF.

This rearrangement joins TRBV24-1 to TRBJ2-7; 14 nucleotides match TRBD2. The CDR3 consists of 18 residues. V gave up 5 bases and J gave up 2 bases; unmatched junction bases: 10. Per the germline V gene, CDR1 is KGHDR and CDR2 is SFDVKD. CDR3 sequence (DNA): TGTGCCACCAGTGCCGGGACTAGCGGGAGCCTAATTACCTACGAGCAGTACTTC. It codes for CATSAGTSGSLITYEQYF.

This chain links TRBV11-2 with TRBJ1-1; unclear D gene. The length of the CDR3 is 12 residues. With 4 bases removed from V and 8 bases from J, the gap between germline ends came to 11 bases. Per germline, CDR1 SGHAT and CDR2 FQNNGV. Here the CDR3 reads CASSSRRTEAFF. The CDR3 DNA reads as TGTGCCAGCAGCTCTCGAAGGACCGAAGCTTTCTTT.

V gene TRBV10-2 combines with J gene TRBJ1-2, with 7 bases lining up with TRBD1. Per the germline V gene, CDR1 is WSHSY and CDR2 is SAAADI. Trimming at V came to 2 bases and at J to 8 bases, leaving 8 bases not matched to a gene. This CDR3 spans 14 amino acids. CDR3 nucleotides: TGCGCCAGCAGTGAGGGCAAGGGGGCGGGCGGCTACACCTTC. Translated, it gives CASSEGKGAGGYTF.

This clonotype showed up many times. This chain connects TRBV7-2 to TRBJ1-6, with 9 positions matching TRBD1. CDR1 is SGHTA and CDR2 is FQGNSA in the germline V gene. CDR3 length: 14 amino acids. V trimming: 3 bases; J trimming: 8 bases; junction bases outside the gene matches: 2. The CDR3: CASSLGTGYSPLHF. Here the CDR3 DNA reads TGTGCCAGCAGCTTGGGGACAGGGTATTCACCCCTCCACTTT.

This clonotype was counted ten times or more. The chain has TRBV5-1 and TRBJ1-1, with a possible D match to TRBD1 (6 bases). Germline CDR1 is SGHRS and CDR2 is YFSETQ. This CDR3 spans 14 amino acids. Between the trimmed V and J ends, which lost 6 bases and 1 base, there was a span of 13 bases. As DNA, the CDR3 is TGCGCCAGCATTTCGGACAGTCAGAACACTGAAGCTTTCTTT. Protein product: CASISDSQNTEAFF.

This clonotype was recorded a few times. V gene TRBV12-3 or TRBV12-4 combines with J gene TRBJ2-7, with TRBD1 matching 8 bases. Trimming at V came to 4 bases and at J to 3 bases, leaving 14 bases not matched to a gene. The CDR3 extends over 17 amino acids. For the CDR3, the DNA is TGTGCCAGCAGTTCATTCTCAGGGGGCCTAGGGAACTACGAGCAGTACTTC. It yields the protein CASSSFSGGLGNYEQYF.

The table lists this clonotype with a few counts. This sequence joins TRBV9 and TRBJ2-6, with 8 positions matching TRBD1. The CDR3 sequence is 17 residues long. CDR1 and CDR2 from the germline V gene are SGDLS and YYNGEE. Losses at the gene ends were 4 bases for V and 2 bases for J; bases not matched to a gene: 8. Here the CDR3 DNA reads TGTGCCAGCAGCATAGGACAGGGAGTGGCTGGGGCCAACGTCCTGACTTTC. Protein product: CASSIGQGVAGANVLTF.

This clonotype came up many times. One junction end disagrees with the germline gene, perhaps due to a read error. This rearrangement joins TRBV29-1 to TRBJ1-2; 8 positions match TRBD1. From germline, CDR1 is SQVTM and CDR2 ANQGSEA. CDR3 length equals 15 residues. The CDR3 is CSVEVPGQANYGYTF. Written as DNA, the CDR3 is TGCAGCGTCGAAGTTCCGGGACAGGCGAACTATGGCTACACCTTC. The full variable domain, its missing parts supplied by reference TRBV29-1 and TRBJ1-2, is SAVISQKPSRDICQRGTSLTIQCQVDSQVTMMFWYRQQPGQSLTLIATANQGSEATYESGFVIDKFPISRPNLTFSTLTVSNMSPEDSSIYLCSVEVPGQANYGYTFGSGTRLTVV.

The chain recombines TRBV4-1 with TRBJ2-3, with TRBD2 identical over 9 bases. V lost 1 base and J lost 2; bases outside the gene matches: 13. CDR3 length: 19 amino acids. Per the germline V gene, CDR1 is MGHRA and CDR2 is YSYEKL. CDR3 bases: TGCGCCAGCAGCCAAGTTAGCCGGGGCGGGGGGGCCGCCACAGATACGCAGTATTTT. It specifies CASSQVSRGGGAATDTQYF.

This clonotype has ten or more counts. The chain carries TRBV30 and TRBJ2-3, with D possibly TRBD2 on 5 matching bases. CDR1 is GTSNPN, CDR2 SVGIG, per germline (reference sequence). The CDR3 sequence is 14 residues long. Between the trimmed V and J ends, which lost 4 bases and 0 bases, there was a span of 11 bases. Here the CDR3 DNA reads TGTGCCTGGAACCAGCGGCTCAGCACAGATACGCAGTATTTT. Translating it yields CAWNQRLSTDTQYF. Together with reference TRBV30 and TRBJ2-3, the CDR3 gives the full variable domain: SQTIHQWPATLVQPVGSPLSLECTVEGTSNPNLYWYRQAAGRGLQLLFYSVGIGQISSEVPQNLSASRPQDRQFILSSKKLLLSDSGFYLCAWNQRLSTDTQYFGPGTRLTVL.

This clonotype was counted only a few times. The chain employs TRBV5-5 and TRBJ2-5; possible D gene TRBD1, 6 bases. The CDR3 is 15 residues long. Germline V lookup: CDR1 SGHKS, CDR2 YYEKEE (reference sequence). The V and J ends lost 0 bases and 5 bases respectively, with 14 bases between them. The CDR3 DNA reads TGTGCCAGCAGCTTGGAGGCAGGGGTGTGGGAGACCCAGTACTTC. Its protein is CASSLEAGVWETQYF.

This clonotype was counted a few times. The CDR3 coding sequence is TGTGCCAGCAGCCGGACAGGGGTTGGCAATGAGCAGTTCTTC. It is translated as CASSRTGVGNEQFF. The chain recombines TRBV11-2 with TRBJ2-1; 9 bases line up with TRBD1. CDR1 and CDR2 (germline): SGHAT, FQNNGV. This CDR3 is 14 amino acids long. V gave up 5 bases and J gave up 6 bases; unmatched junction bases: 5.

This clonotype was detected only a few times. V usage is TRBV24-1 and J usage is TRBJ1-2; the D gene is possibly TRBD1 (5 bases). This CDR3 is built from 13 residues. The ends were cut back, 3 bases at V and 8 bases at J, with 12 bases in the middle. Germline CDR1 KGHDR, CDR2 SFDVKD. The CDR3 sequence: CATSDGGIRGYTF. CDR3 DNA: TGTGCCACCAGTGATGGGGGGATTCGCGGCTACACCTTC.

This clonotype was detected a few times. Here the CDR3 reads CSARDEQSAKNIQYF. CDR3 sequence (DNA): TGCAGTGCTAGAGATGAACAGTCGGCCAAAAACATTCAGTACTTC. The rearrangement uses TRBV20-1 and TRBJ2-4; D not certain. Deletions cut 0 bases from V and 1 base from J, with 10 bases between. The germline V gene encodes CDR1 DFQATT and CDR2 SNEGSKA (reference sequence). The CDR3 is 15 residues long.

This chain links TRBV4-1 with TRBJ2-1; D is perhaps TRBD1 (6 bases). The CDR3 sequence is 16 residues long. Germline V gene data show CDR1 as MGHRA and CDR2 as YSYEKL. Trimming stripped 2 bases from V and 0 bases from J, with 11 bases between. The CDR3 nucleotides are TGCGCCAGCAGCCAACACATCAGGGGCTCCTACAATGAGCAGTTCTTC. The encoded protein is CASSQHIRGSYNEQFF.

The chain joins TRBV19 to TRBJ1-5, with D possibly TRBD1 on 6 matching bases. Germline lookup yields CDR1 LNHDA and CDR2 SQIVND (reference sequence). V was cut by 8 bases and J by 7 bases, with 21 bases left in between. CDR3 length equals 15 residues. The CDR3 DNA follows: TGTGCCAGTTCCCCCCAGGTACAGGGTGCGCAGCCCCAGCATTTT. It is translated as CASSPQVQGAQPQHF.